Listed below are T cell receptor beta chains from one sample, sequenced in a study of blood T cells in healthy people across ages. One entry per CDR3 protein results from TCRdb running MiXCR on the 5' RACE reads. Found here are about 1.4 million distinct CDR3 sequences, 59% of them singletons; the top ten hold under 8.5%. The sequenced material came from blood. These receptor sequences come from a man younger than 35 in good health. Both conserved end residues are part of each CDR3. Fields, in order: J gene, clone size, V gene, D gene, CDR3 DNA, CDR3 protein. D genes are given only for firm matches. Clone size appears in some rows only: once, few, many, or a class for an expanded clone.

j_call: TRBJ1-2
clone_size: -
v_call: TRBV28
d_call: -
cdr3_nt: TGTGCCAGCAGTTTAACTTGGACTGTTGATGGCTACACCTTC
cdr3_aa: CASSLTWTVDGYTF

j_call: TRBJ2-7
clone_size: -
v_call: TRBV11-2
d_call: -
cdr3_nt: TGTGCCAGCAGCTTAGTGATGGGCTACGAGCAGTACTTC
cdr3_aa: CASSLVMGYEQYF

j_call: TRBJ2-1
clone_size: -
v_call: TRBV19
d_call: -
cdr3_nt: TGTGCCAGTAGTATTTCCCGCAATGAGCAGTTCTTC
cdr3_aa: CASSISRNEQFF

j_call: TRBJ1-6
clone_size: once
v_call: TRBV6-2/TRBV6-3
d_call: TRBD1
cdr3_nt: TGTGCCAGCAGTCCTACAGGGGTCGCACCCCTCCACTTT
cdr3_aa: CASSPTGVAPLHF

j_call: TRBJ1-2
clone_size: -
v_call: TRBV4-2
d_call: -
cdr3_nt: TGTGCCAGCAGCCAAGATTCGGCAGCCTATGGCTACACCTTC
cdr3_aa: CASSQDSAAYGYTF

j_call: TRBJ1-5
clone_size: -
v_call: TRBV28
d_call: -
cdr3_nt: TGTGCCAGTAGGACAGTTAGGCAGCCCCAGCATTTT
cdr3_aa: CASRTVRQPQHF

j_call: TRBJ2-1
clone_size: -
v_call: TRBV4-2
d_call: -
cdr3_nt: TGTGCCAGCAGCCAAGAACTAGTCGGCTCCTACAATGAGCAGTTCTTC
cdr3_aa: CASSQELVGSYNEQFF

j_call: TRBJ2-7
clone_size: -
v_call: TRBV7-6
d_call: -
cdr3_nt: TGTGCCAGCAGCCCATCCATTGTATACGAGCAGTACTTC
cdr3_aa: CASSPSIVYEQYF

j_call: TRBJ2-3
clone_size: -
v_call: TRBV3-1
d_call: TRBD2
cdr3_nt: TGTGCCAGCAGCCGTCAGGCGGGAGAGGTGCCAGATACGCAGTATTTT
cdr3_aa: CASSRQAGEVPDTQYF

j_call: TRBJ2-7
clone_size: few
v_call: TRBV5-1
d_call: TRBD1
cdr3_nt: TGCGCCAGCAGCTCCGGGACAGGGGGCTATTCCCTACGCGAGCAGTACTTC
cdr3_aa: CASSSGTGGYSLREQYF

j_call: TRBJ1-1
clone_size: few
v_call: TRBV4-2
d_call: TRBD1
cdr3_nt: TGTGCCAGCAGCCAAGTCCCCGGGACAGACAATGAAGCTTTCTTT
cdr3_aa: CASSQVPGTDNEAFF

j_call: TRBJ2-1
clone_size: -
v_call: TRBV3-1
d_call: TRBD2
cdr3_nt: TGTGCCAGCGGCCGGTACACTAGCGGGTCCTACAATGAGCAGTTCTTC
cdr3_aa: CASGRYTSGSYNEQFF

j_call: TRBJ2-5
clone_size: -
v_call: TRBV5-1
d_call: -
cdr3_nt: TGCGCCAGCAGCTTGGTGGGTACAGGAGAGACCCAGTACTTC
cdr3_aa: CASSLVGTGETQYF

j_call: TRBJ2-5
clone_size: few
v_call: TRBV7-2
d_call: -
cdr3_nt: TGTGCCAGCAGCGGGAGCTGGTGGGAGACCCAGTACTTC
cdr3_aa: CASSGSWWETQYF

j_call: TRBJ1-2
clone_size: -
v_call: TRBV6-2/TRBV6-3
d_call: -
cdr3_nt: TGTGCCAGCAGTTACCCAATCGGGATGCCCTATGGCTACACCTTC
cdr3_aa: CASSYPIGMPYGYTF

j_call: TRBJ2-3
clone_size: few
v_call: TRBV5-1
d_call: TRBD2
cdr3_nt: TGCGCCAGCAGGATGTCCGGACTAGCGGTGTCAGATACGCAGTATTTT
cdr3_aa: CASRMSGLAVSDTQYF

j_call: TRBJ2-1
clone_size: -
v_call: TRBV10-3
d_call: TRBD2
cdr3_nt: TGTGCCATCAGGGGACTAGCGCCCGAGCAGTTCTTC
cdr3_aa: CAIRGLAPEQFF

j_call: TRBJ2-1
clone_size: few
v_call: TRBV27
d_call: -
cdr3_nt: TGTGCCAGCAGTTTATCAGCCGGGGAGCAGTTCTTC
cdr3_aa: CASSLSAGEQFF

j_call: TRBJ1-6
clone_size: -
v_call: TRBV11-2
d_call: -
cdr3_nt: TGTGCCAGCAGTTATAGGGGCGACTATAATTCACCCCTCCACTTT
cdr3_aa: CASSYRGDYNSPLHF

j_call: TRBJ2-7
clone_size: -
v_call: TRBV14
d_call: -
cdr3_nt: TGTGCCAGCAGCACCCGGCGGCAGGAACCCCCCTACGAGCAGTACTTC
cdr3_aa: CASSTRRQEPPYEQYF

j_call: TRBJ2-7
clone_size: few
v_call: TRBV12-3/TRBV12-4
d_call: TRBD2
cdr3_nt: TGTGCCAGCAGACCTGGACTAGCGACCTACGAGCAGTACTTC
cdr3_aa: CASRPGLATYEQYF

j_call: TRBJ2-7
clone_size: -
v_call: TRBV4-1
d_call: TRBD2
cdr3_nt: TGCGCCAGCAGCCCACTAGCGGGGAAAGAGCCCTACGAGCAGTACTTC
cdr3_aa: CASSPLAGKEPYEQYF

j_call: TRBJ2-7
clone_size: few
v_call: TRBV6-2/TRBV6-3
d_call: -
cdr3_nt: TGTGCCAGCATCCAGGGCAGGCTATCCTACGAGCAGTACTTC
cdr3_aa: CASIQGRLSYEQYF

j_call: TRBJ2-7
clone_size: -
v_call: TRBV25-1
d_call: -
cdr3_nt: TGTGCCAGCAGTGAACCCGGAGGGGTCTACGAGCAGTACTTC
cdr3_aa: CASSEPGGVYEQYF

j_call: TRBJ2-5
clone_size: few
v_call: TRBV11-2
d_call: -
cdr3_nt: TGTGCCAGCAGCTTAGAAGGACAGTACCAAGAGACCCAGTACTTC
cdr3_aa: CASSLEGQYQETQYF

j_call: TRBJ1-4
clone_size: -
v_call: TRBV7-2
d_call: TRBD1
cdr3_nt: TGTGCCAGCAGCTTAGAGGGACAGACCTTTGATGAAAAACTGTTTTTT
cdr3_aa: CASSLEGQTFDEKLFF

j_call: TRBJ2-3
clone_size: few
v_call: TRBV10-3
d_call: TRBD1
cdr3_nt: TGTGCCATCAGCCCGGACAGGGGGATCACAGATACGCAGTATTTT
cdr3_aa: CAISPDRGITDTQYF

j_call: TRBJ2-1
clone_size: -
v_call: TRBV15
d_call: -
cdr3_nt: TGTGCCACCAGCAGAGCTGGGCAGGGGAAAGGTGAGCAGTTCTTC
cdr3_aa: CATSRAGQGKGEQFF

j_call: TRBJ2-5
clone_size: -
v_call: TRBV4-2
d_call: -
cdr3_nt: TGTGCCAGCAGCCGAGGTGTAGTCCAAGAGACCCAGTACTTC
cdr3_aa: CASSRGVVQETQYF

j_call: TRBJ2-5
clone_size: -
v_call: TRBV20-1
d_call: TRBD2
cdr3_nt: TGCAGTGCTATAAGCGGGGGGAGGGAGACCCAGTACTTC
cdr3_aa: CSAISGGRETQYF

j_call: TRBJ2-1
clone_size: -
v_call: TRBV7-2
d_call: TRBD2
cdr3_nt: TGTGCCAGCAGCGACGACGGACTAGCAGACAATGAGCAGTTCTTC
cdr3_aa: CASSDDGLADNEQFF

j_call: TRBJ2-7
clone_size: -
v_call: TRBV20-1
d_call: -
cdr3_nt: TGCAGTGCTCCACGGGACCATGGAATTCTGAACGAGCAGTACTTC
cdr3_aa: CSAPRDHGILNEQYF

j_call: TRBJ2-3
clone_size: few
v_call: TRBV7-8
d_call: -
cdr3_nt: TGTGCCAGCAGCTTAGTTACCCGAGCGGGAGATACGCAGTATTTT
cdr3_aa: CASSLVTRAGDTQYF

j_call: TRBJ1-1
clone_size: -
v_call: TRBV20-1
d_call: TRBD1
cdr3_nt: TGCAGCCTTCAGGGGGGGATCGGCACTGAAGCTTTCTTT
cdr3_aa: CSLQGGIGTEAFF

j_call: TRBJ2-5
clone_size: -
v_call: TRBV7-9
d_call: TRBD2
cdr3_nt: TGTGCCAGCAGCTTAGTAGCGGGGCGGGAGCAGTACTTC
cdr3_aa: CASSLVAGREQYF

j_call: TRBJ2-3
clone_size: few
v_call: TRBV29-1
d_call: -
cdr3_nt: TGCAGCGTTGCCTCGGAGACGCAGTATTTT
cdr3_aa: CSVASETQYF

j_call: TRBJ2-5
clone_size: -
v_call: TRBV10-3
d_call: TRBD1
cdr3_nt: TGTGCCATCAGCTTGGACAGGGAGGTTCGGGAGACCCAGTACTTC
cdr3_aa: CAISLDREVRETQYF

j_call: TRBJ1-4
clone_size: -
v_call: TRBV5-1
d_call: -
cdr3_nt: TGCGCCAGCAGTGTCGATGGGGTTAATGAAAAACTGTTTTTT
cdr3_aa: CASSVDGVNEKLFF

j_call: TRBJ1-4
clone_size: -
v_call: TRBV4-1
d_call: -
cdr3_nt: TGCGCCAGCAAGGGGGGAGATGAAAAACTGTTTTTT
cdr3_aa: CASKGGDEKLFF

j_call: TRBJ2-2
clone_size: -
v_call: TRBV12-3/TRBV12-4
d_call: -
cdr3_nt: TGTGCCAGCAGCCAAACCCTTAATACCGGGGAGCTGTTTTTT
cdr3_aa: CASSQTLNTGELFF

j_call: TRBJ2-1
clone_size: -
v_call: TRBV5-1
d_call: -
cdr3_nt: TGCGCCAGCAGCTTCTCAGGGGTCGGCAATGAGCAGTTCTTC
cdr3_aa: CASSFSGVGNEQFF

j_call: TRBJ2-7
clone_size: few
v_call: TRBV4-2
d_call: TRBD1
cdr3_nt: TGTGCCAGCAGCCCGGGACAGGGGGATTTGGAGCAGTACTTC
cdr3_aa: CASSPGQGDLEQYF

j_call: TRBJ1-6
clone_size: -
v_call: TRBV29-1
d_call: -
cdr3_nt: TGCAGCGTTGAAAGGTCACCCCTCCACTTT
cdr3_aa: CSVERSPLHF

j_call: TRBJ2-7
clone_size: few
v_call: TRBV5-1
d_call: -
cdr3_nt: TGCGCCAGCAGCTCTGGGGCTTCAACGTACGAGCAGTACTTC
cdr3_aa: CASSSGASTYEQYF

j_call: TRBJ2-7
clone_size: -
v_call: TRBV4-1
d_call: TRBD2
cdr3_nt: TGCGCCAGCAGCCAGGGAACTAGCGGGAGACCCCGACCTGAGCAGTACTTC
cdr3_aa: CASSQGTSGRPRPEQYF

j_call: TRBJ2-7
clone_size: -
v_call: TRBV2
d_call: TRBD1
cdr3_nt: TGTGCCAGCAGTGAAGGGATAAGGGGGCGGAGCACCTACGAGCAGTACTTC
cdr3_aa: CASSEGIRGRSTYEQYF

j_call: TRBJ2-1
clone_size: -
v_call: TRBV6-2/TRBV6-3
d_call: -
cdr3_nt: TGTGCCAGCAGTTATAGGGTCCCGAGTGATGGGCTGGAGGAGTTCTTC
cdr3_aa: CASSYRVPSDGLEEFF

j_call: TRBJ2-1
clone_size: -
v_call: TRBV3-1
d_call: -
cdr3_nt: TGTGCCAGCAGCCAGCAAAAGGGGGGCTCCTACAATGAGCAGTTCTTC
cdr3_aa: CASSQQKGGSYNEQFF

j_call: TRBJ2-7
clone_size: few
v_call: TRBV5-5
d_call: -
cdr3_nt: TGTGCCAGCACCTCATTAACTCTCGAGCAGTACTTC
cdr3_aa: CASTSLTLEQYF

j_call: TRBJ2-5
clone_size: -
v_call: TRBV29-1
d_call: TRBD1
cdr3_nt: TGCAGCGGGACGACAGGGGGCTTAATTGGTGAGCAGTACTTC
cdr3_aa: CSGTTGGLIGEQYF

j_call: TRBJ2-3
clone_size: -
v_call: TRBV12-3/TRBV12-4
d_call: -
cdr3_nt: TGTGCCAGCAGCCTATCGGACGGAAAAGGCACAGATACGCAGTATTTT
cdr3_aa: CASSLSDGKGTDTQYF

j_call: TRBJ2-1
clone_size: -
v_call: TRBV5-1
d_call: -
cdr3_nt: TGCGCCAGCAGCTTGGGGTCAAATTGGAACAATGAGCAGTTCTTC
cdr3_aa: CASSLGSNWNNEQFF

j_call: TRBJ2-1
clone_size: -
v_call: TRBV15
d_call: TRBD2
cdr3_nt: TGTGCCACCAGCAAGCGGGAGGGCCTATACAATGAGCAGTTCTTC
cdr3_aa: CATSKREGLYNEQFF

j_call: TRBJ1-2
clone_size: -
v_call: TRBV6-5
d_call: -
cdr3_nt: TGTGCCAGCAGTTACTCCACCGGGGGGGTGGACTATGGCTACACCTTC
cdr3_aa: CASSYSTGGVDYGYTF

j_call: TRBJ2-2
clone_size: -
v_call: TRBV7-2
d_call: -
cdr3_nt: TGTGCCAGCAGCGATCAATTAAACACCGGGGAGCTGTTTTTT
cdr3_aa: CASSDQLNTGELFF

j_call: TRBJ2-2
clone_size: -
v_call: TRBV11-2
d_call: TRBD1
cdr3_nt: TGTGCCAGCAGCATAGGGACAGGGGGCTTCGGGGAGCTGTTTTTT
cdr3_aa: CASSIGTGGFGELFF

j_call: TRBJ1-2
clone_size: -
v_call: TRBV29-1
d_call: -
cdr3_nt: TGCAGCGTTGAAGATCTTTCCGGGGGGGGCTACACCTTC
cdr3_aa: CSVEDLSGGGYTF

j_call: TRBJ1-2
clone_size: -
v_call: TRBV6-4
d_call: -
cdr3_nt: TGTGCCAGCAGCGAGAAAACAGGTGAATGGGATGGCTACACCTTC
cdr3_aa: CASSEKTGEWDGYTF

j_call: TRBJ2-3
clone_size: -
v_call: TRBV9
d_call: -
cdr3_nt: TGTGCCAGCAGCACCCGACCCGGAGGCACCCGCACAGATACGCAGTATTTT
cdr3_aa: CASSTRPGGTRTDTQYF

j_call: TRBJ2-3
clone_size: -
v_call: TRBV6-4
d_call: TRBD2
cdr3_nt: TGTGCCAGCAGTGACTCTCCTAGCGGGGGAGGTACAGATACGCAGTATTTT
cdr3_aa: CASSDSPSGGGTDTQYF